One sample yielded the 20 T cell receptor beta chains listed below, sequenced in a study of cytomegalovirus exposure and HLA in healthy donors. The PCR had 60 Vbeta and 13 Jbeta primers. The method was immunoSEQ multiplex PCR; TCRdb's version includes in-frame clones alone and lacks a portion of them. In the table there are 150,000 to 200,000 clones, roughly 80% of which are singletons. Material for sequencing was PBMCs. These receptors were collected from a woman younger than 35 in good health and CMV-seronegative.

V and J are TRBV5-8 and TRBJ1-4; a possible D gene is TRBD1 (6 bases). The CDR3 is 16 amino acids. V lost 0 bases, J lost 2 bases, and 11 bases lay in between. Germline CDR1 reads SGHTS; CDR2 reads YDEGEE. The CDR3 bases are TGTGCCAGCAGCTTGGGGCTCGGACAGACTAATGAAAAACTGTTTTTT. Protein sequence: CASSLGLGQTNEKLFF.

This clone appeared once. The rearrangement links TRBV27 to TRBJ2-2, with no clear D. The ends were cut back, 5 bases at V and 3 bases at J, with 10 bases in the middle. The CDR3 length is 14 residues. Germline V gene sequence: CDR1 MNHEY, CDR2 SMNVEV (reference sequence). The CDR3 here is CASSPFRDTGELFF. CDR3 DNA sequence: TGTGCCAGCAGTCCTTTTCGGGACACCGGGGAGCTGTTTTTT.

This clone appeared a few times. V usage is TRBV30 and J usage is TRBJ1-5, with D perhaps TRBD1 (5 bases). Trimming stripped 0 bases from V and 3 bases from J, with 9 bases between. Germline CDR1 is GTSNPN and CDR2 is SVGIG (reference sequence). The CDR3 loop spans 14 amino acids. In nucleotides, the CDR3 is TGTGCCTGGAGTGTCGGGGGATACAATCAGCCCCAGCATTTT. Translated: CAWSVGGYNQPQHF. The full variable domain, completed using reference TRBV30 and TRBJ1-5, is SQTIHQWPATLVQPVGSPLSLECTVEGTSNPNLYWYRQAAGRGLQLLFYSVGIGQISSEVPQNLSASRPQDRQFILSSKKLLLSDSGFYLCAWSVGGYNQPQHFGDGTRLSIL.

The chain combines TRBV4-3 with TRBJ2-1; 7 nucleotides agree with TRBD1. J was trimmed by 4 bases and V by 0 bases; bases with no gene match: 6. CDR1 LGHNA and CDR2 YSLEER come from the germline V gene. The CDR3 runs to 16 residues. CDR3 region: CASSQDLGGAYNEQFF. The CDR3 nucleotides read TGCGCCAGCAGCCAAGATCTAGGGGGCGCTTACAATGAGCAGTTCTTC.

This clone was counted a single time. This sequence joins TRBV11-3 and TRBJ2-1; 10 nucleotides align to TRBD2. Germline-derived CDR1 and CDR2 are SGHNT and YENEEA. The J segment lost 7 bases and the V segment lost 5 bases, leaving 14 bases of the junction unmatched. There are 17 residues in the CDR3. The CDR3, as DNA: TGTGCCAGCAGCCCCCTTGGCAGCGGGAGGGCCGAAAATGAGCAGTTCTTC. Translation gives CASSPLGSGRAENEQFF. The full variable domain, with the rest looked up from reference TRBV11-3 and TRBJ2-1, is EAGVVQSPRYKIIEKKQPVAFWCNPISGHNTLYWYLQNLGQGPELLIRYENEEAVDDSQLPKDRFSAERLKGVDSTLKIQPAELGDSAVYLCASSPLGSGRAENEQFFGPGTRLTVL.

This chain connects TRBV19 to TRBJ1-2; TRBD1 is a possible D gene (5 bases). Germline V CDR1 and CDR2: LNHDA, SQIVND (reference sequence). V was shortened by 3 bases and J by 8 bases, with 10 bases between the two germline ends. The CDR3 has 12 amino acids. The CDR3 reads CASSIRGSGYTF. CDR3 coding DNA: TGTGCCAGTAGTATCCGGGGGTCCGGCTACACCTTC.

The gene calls are TRBV28 and TRBJ1-2; D possibly corresponds to TRBD1 (6 bases). V gave up 2 bases and J gave up 5 bases, with 9 bases separating them. Germline values: CDR1 MDHEN, CDR2 SYDVKM. This CDR3 is built from 13 residues. The CDR3 region is CASSLRTAYGYTF. The CDR3 nucleotides are TGTGCCAGCAGTTTACGGACAGCTTATGGCTACACCTTC.

The rearrangement joins TRBV7-9 to TRBJ1-1; D call uncertain. The germline V and J ends were trimmed by 4 bases and 0 bases, with 6 bases remaining between them. There are 13 residues in the CDR3. The V gene's germline CDR1 is SEHNR and CDR2 FQNEAQ (reference sequence). CDR3: CASSSNMNTEAFF. The CDR3 nucleotides are TGTGCCAGCAGCTCGAACATGAACACTGAAGCTTTCTTT.

V gene TRBV5-1 combines with J gene TRBJ1-1; 8 bases fit TRBD1. The CDR3 covers 15 residues. Germline CDR1 and CDR2: SGHRS and YFSETQ. Losses at the gene ends were 0 bases for V and 2 bases for J; bases not matched to a gene: 3. CDR3 in amino acids: CASSLVPGGNTEAFF. CDR3 nucleotides: TGCGCCAGCAGCTTGGTTCCAGGGGGCAACACTGAAGCTTTCTTT.

The genes are TRBV29-1 and TRBJ1-2; D is unclear. CDR1 is SQVTM, CDR2 ANQGSEA, per germline. The CDR3 is made up of 13 amino acids. Trimming pared 3 bases from V and 4 bases from J, leaving 12 bases between. The CDR3 DNA is TGCAGCGTTGACGAGGGTATCATCTATGGCTACACCTTC. The encoded protein is CSVDEGIIYGYTF.

The V call is TRBV4-1, the J call TRBJ2-5; 12 bases match TRBD2. CDR3 length: 16 residues. V was pared by 0 bases and J by 6 bases, with 5 bases of the junction left unmatched. The germline gives CDR1 MGHRA, CDR2 YSYEKL. The CDR3 nucleotides read TGCGCCAGCAGCCAAGATCCTAGCGGGAGGGCGCAGACCCAGTACTTC. Its translation: CASSQDPSGRAQTQYF.

The J gene is TRBJ1-2, the V gene TRBV6-1; 11 positions match TRBD1. Germline lookup yields CDR1 MNHNS and CDR2 SASEGT. V lost 6 bases to trimming and J lost 2 bases; unmatched junction nucleotides: 2. The CDR3 has 14 amino acids. This CDR3 reads CASSGDRGNYGYTF. DNA for the CDR3: TGTGCCAGCAGCGGGGACAGGGGGAACTATGGCTACACCTTC.

The CDR3, as DNA: TGTGCCAGCAGTCAAGGGACTAGCGGGCTCGAGCAGTACTTC. It encodes CASSQGTSGLEQYF. The V call is TRBV28, the J call TRBJ2-7, with 12 bases aligning to TRBD2. Germline values: CDR1 MDHEN, CDR2 SYDVKM. The CDR3 spans 14 residues. V trimming: 5 bases; J trimming: 6 bases; junction bases outside the gene matches: 5. The full variable domain, with the rest looked up from reference TRBV28 and TRBJ2-7, is DVKVTQSSRYLVKRTGEKVFLECVQDMDHENMFWYRQDPGLGLRLIYFSYDVKMKEKGDIPEGYSVSREKKERFSLILESASTNQTSMYLCASSQGTSGLEQYFGPGTRLTVT.

V gene TRBV2 combines with J gene TRBJ2-7; TRBD2 agrees at 9 bases. Germline-derived CDR1 and CDR2 are SNHLY and FYNNEI. V dropped 6 bases and J dropped 5; count of bases not matched to a gene: 11. The CDR3 loop spans 15 amino acids. CDR3 sequence: CASSRLAEAGNEQYF. As DNA, the CDR3 is TGTGCCAGCAGCCGACTAGCGGAGGCGGGGAACGAGCAGTACTTC.

The chain joins TRBV9 to TRBJ2-2; 7 bases are shared with TRBD2. V was clipped by 0 bases and J by 4 bases; unmatched bases: 3. The germline gives CDR1 SGDLS, CDR2 YYNGEE. The CDR3 sequence is 15 residues long. CDR3 loop: CASSVGPGGTGELFF. The DNA of the CDR3 is TGTGCCAGCAGCGTAGGACCGGGGGGCACCGGGGAGCTGTTTTTT.

The chain employs TRBV7-9 and TRBJ2-3; TRBD2 agrees at 8 bases. CDR3 size: 19 residues. The V gene end was trimmed by 1 base and the J gene end by 0 bases; junction bases not matched to a gene: 12. The germline CDR1 and CDR2 sequences are SEHNR and FQNEAQ (reference sequence). The CDR3 loop is CASSLVGPASGQSTDTQYF. In DNA form, the CDR3 reads TGTGCCAGCAGCTTAGTCGGACCGGCTAGCGGGCAGAGCACAGATACGCAGTATTTT.

J is TRBJ1-1 and V is TRBV7-2; D unclear. V shed 1 base and J shed 8 bases, with 11 bases lying between them. The CDR3 consists of 13 residues. The germline V gene encodes CDR1 SGHTA and CDR2 FQGNSA. In nucleotides, the CDR3 is TGTGCCAGCAGCTTAGAAAGGACTGGAGAAGCTTTCTTT. Translation gives CASSLERTGEAFF.

The V gene is TRBV30, the J gene TRBJ1-1; D perhaps matches TRBD1 (5 bases). The CDR3 has 13 residues. Germline V gives CDR1 GTSNPN, CDR2 SVGIG (reference sequence). With 0 bases removed from V and 4 bases from J, the gap between germline ends came to 9 bases. The CDR3 protein is CAWSVGQGTEAFF. The CDR3 DNA sequence: TGTGCCTGGAGTGTAGGGCAGGGCACTGAAGCTTTCTTT. The full variable domain, its missing parts supplied by reference TRBV30 and TRBJ1-1, is SQTIHQWPATLVQPVGSPLSLECTVEGTSNPNLYWYRQAAGRGLQLLFYSVGIGQISSEVPQNLSASRPQDRQFILSSKKLLLSDSGFYLCAWSVGQGTEAFFGQGTRLTVV.

V is TRBV7-9 and J is TRBJ1-6; no firm D call. CDR3 length: 12 residues. The V gene lost 5 bases and the J gene lost 14 bases, with 13 bases spanning the gap. Germline-derived CDR1 and CDR2 are SEHNR and FQNEAQ (reference sequence). CDR3 sequence: CASSTKSSALHF. CDR3 DNA: TGTGCCAGCAGCACTAAATCTTCGGCCCTCCACTTT.

The chain has TRBV7-9 and TRBJ2-2; D remains ambiguous. CDR1 is SEHNR and CDR2 is FQNEAQ in the germline V gene (reference sequence). CDR3 length: 13 amino acids. Trimming cost V 4 bases and J 6 bases, with 9 bases left between them. CDR3 amino acids: CASSSTRAGELFF. CDR3 nucleotides: TGTGCCAGCAGCTCCACACGGGCCGGGGAGCTGTTTTTT.